This is a list of T cell receptor beta chains from one sample in a study of graft-versus-host responses after intestinal transplantation. The assay was immunoSEQ multiplex PCR, and TCRdb's table has in-frame clones only and misses some. The sample lists thousands of clones; about 31% were seen once. The sequencing here drew on alloreactive CD4+ T cells from a mixed lymphocyte reaction culture, taken before intestinal transplant. These receptors were taken from a human patient who received an intestinal transplant. Each CDR3 is given with its conserved first and last residue. Fields, in order: D gene, clone size, J gene, V gene, CDR3 protein, CDR3 DNA. A D gene is named only where the DNA matches it firmly. Expanded clones are given a class, and other clones once, few, many or no size at all.

>TRBD2|NA|TRBJ2-5|TRBV18
CASSPLGATAGGETQYF
TGTGCCAGCTCACCCCTCGGTGCGACAGCGGGAGGAGAGACCCAGTACTTC
>NA|NA|TRBJ2-2|TRBV11-2
CASSLYPSGGSATGELFF
TGTGCCAGCAGCTTATACCCATCAGGTGGGTCCGCCACCGGGGAGCTGTTTTTT
>NA|few|TRBJ2-3|TRBV6-1
CASSGEPSIYTTQYF
TGTGCCAGCTCCGGGGAGCCATCGATATATACTACGCAGTATTTT
>TRBD2|NA|TRBJ2-5|TRBV5-4
CASSLEPGLAGGETQYF
TGTGCCAGCAGCTTGGAGCCGGGACTAGCGGGGGGGGAGACCCAGTACTTC
>TRBD2|once|TRBJ2-1|TRBV5-6
CASSVRTSGRNNEQFF
TGTGCCAGCAGCGTCCGGACTAGCGGGAGGAACAATGAGCAGTTCTTC
>NA|NA|TRBJ2-1|TRBV7-8
CASSTLLSGRPNEQFF
TGTGCCAGCAGCACCCTCCTCAGCGGGCGCCCAAATGAGCAGTTCTTC
>TRBD1|few|TRBJ1-2|TRBV2
CASSRDRVTPAYYGYTF
TGTGCCAGCAGTAGGGACAGGGTGACGCCCGCCTACTATGGCTACACCTTC
>NA|few|TRBJ2-7|TRBV2
CASKLQAASYEQYF
TGTGCCAGCAAGCTACAGGCCGCCTCCTACGAGCAGTACTTC
>TRBD1|NA|TRBJ1-5|TRBV2
CASSGGQADQPQHF
TGTGCCAGCAGTGGAGGACAGGCGGATCAGCCCCAGCATTTT
>TRBD2|NA|TRBJ2-7|TRBV2
CASSDPGTRYEQYF
TGTGCCAGCAGTGACCCCGGGACTAGGTACGAGCAGTACTTC
>TRBD2|NA|TRBJ2-1|TRBV29-1
CSVSALAGVPNEQFF
TGCAGCGTTTCGGCACTAGCGGGAGTTCCCAATGAGCAGTTCTTC
>NA|NA|TRBJ2-2|TRBV5-1
CTSNGGAHTGELFF
TGCACCAGCAACGGGGGAGCTCACACCGGGGAGCTGTTTTTT
>NA|NA|TRBJ2-7|TRBV2
CASSEQGPSYEQYF
TGTGCCAGCAGTGAGCAGGGTCCCTCCTACGAGCAGTACTTC
>TRBD2|medium-sized|TRBJ2-1|TRBV28
CASSLSSGRAGEQFF
TGTGCCAGCAGTTTATCTAGCGGGAGGGCCGGTGAGCAGTTCTTC
>NA|few|TRBJ1-1|TRBV20-1
CSAWLFTEAFF
TGCAGTGCGTGGCTTTTCACTGAAGCTTTCTTT
>TRBD1|few|TRBJ2-3|TRBV18
CASSPGQGYRADTQYF
TGTGCCAGCTCACCCGGACAGGGATATCGAGCAGATACGCAGTATTTT
>NA|NA|TRBJ2-2|TRBV5-1
CASSSGLNTGELFF
TGCGCCAGCAGCTCAGGACTGAACACCGGGGAGCTGTTTTTT
>NA|NA|TRBJ2-1|TRBV14
CASSHLAFSYNEQFF
TGTGCCAGCAGCCATCTAGCGTTCTCCTACAATGAGCAGTTCTTC
>NA|NA|TRBJ1-2|TRBV5-1
CASRPGTSDGYTF
TGCGCCAGCAGACCGGGGACATCAGATGGCTACACCTTC
>TRBD1|few|TRBJ1-2|TRBV30
CAWSVQGWGRDNYGYTF
TGTGCCTGGAGTGTACAGGGGTGGGGCAGAGATAACTATGGCTACACCTTC
>TRBD2|NA|TRBJ2-5|TRBV5-1
CASSFGGGQETQYF
TGCGCCAGCAGCTTTGGGGGGGGGCAAGAGACCCAGTACTTC
>NA|few|TRBJ2-1|TRBV6-1
CASSRGWHEQFF
TGTGCCAGCAGTAGGGGGTGGCATGAGCAGTTCTTC
>NA|few|TRBJ1-2|TRBV6-5
CASSRTGTYGYTF
TGTGCCAGCAGCCGTACAGGGACCTATGGCTACACCTTC
>NA|few|TRBJ2-6|TRBV6-1
CASSPRGYGANVLTF
TGTGCCAGCAGCCCCCGGGGATACGGGGCCAACGTCCTGACTTTC
>NA|NA|TRBJ1-1|TRBV5-4
CASSFVDRRGTEAFF
TGTGCCAGCAGCTTCGTAGACAGGCGAGGGACTGAAGCTTTCTTT
>NA|NA|TRBJ1-1|TRBV11-2
CASSLGGVNTEAFF
TGTGCCAGCAGTTTAGGGGGGGTGAACACTGAAGCTTTCTTT
>NA|few|TRBJ1-2|TRBV6-1
CASSRGYYGYTF
TGTGCCAGCAGTAGAGGATACTATGGCTACACCTTC
>NA|medium-sized|TRBJ1-2|TRBV28
CASINENGYTF
TGTGCCAGCATAAATGAGAATGGCTACACCTTC
>NA|medium-sized|TRBJ2-2|TRBV7-3
CASSLYQGAGELFF
TGTGCCAGCAGCTTATATCAAGGAGCCGGGGAGCTGTTTTTT
>NA|NA|TRBJ2-3|TRBV10-2
CASSRTGPDTQYF
TGCGCCAGCAGCAGAACAGGGCCAGATACGCAGTATTTT
>NA|few|TRBJ2-3|TRBV15
CATSRATDTQYF
TGTGCCACCAGCAGAGCGACAGATACGCAGTATTTT
>NA|NA|TRBJ2-2|TRBV2
CASSRTGGTGELFF
TGTGCCAGCAGTAGGACAGGAGGGACCGGGGAGCTGTTTTTT
>TRBD1|NA|TRBJ1-2|TRBV28
CASTLQGMRKGYTF
TGTGCCAGCACCCTACAGGGGATGAGGAAAGGCTACACCTTC
>TRBD1|NA|TRBJ2-2|TRBV2
CASRRTGGTGELFF
TGTGCCAGCAGAAGGACAGGTGGCACCGGGGAGCTGTTTTTT
>NA|few|TRBJ1-3|TRBV11-2
CASSLQGNTIYF
TGTGCCAGCAGCTTACAGGGAAACACCATATATTTT
>NA|NA|TRBJ1-1|TRBV5-4
CASSPGRRWTEAFF
TGTGCCAGCAGCCCCGGTAGGAGATGGACTGAAGCTTTCTTT
>TRBD1|few|TRBJ1-1|TRBV6-6
CASSGQQGARTEAFF
TGTGCCAGCAGTGGACAACAGGGGGCACGGACTGAAGCTTTCTTT
>NA|NA|TRBJ1-1|TRBV5-5
CASSLGSGYRSTEAFF
TGTGCCAGCAGCTTGGGCTCAGGTTATCGTAGCACTGAAGCTTTCTTT
>NA|few|TRBJ2-1|TRBV19
CASKEGTILNEQFF
TGTGCCAGTAAGGAGGGGACGATTCTCAATGAGCAGTTCTTC
>TRBD1|medium-sized|TRBJ1-1|TRBV15
CATSRDGATGAEAFF
TGTGCCACCAGCAGAGACGGGGCCACAGGGGCTGAAGCTTTCTTT
>NA|few|TRBJ1-5|TRBV28
CASTIRSRGARQPQHF
TGTGCCAGCACCATCCGTTCGCGGGGGGCGCGTCAGCCCCAGCATTTT
>NA|NA|TRBJ1-2|TRBV12-5
CASGRYNGRRLEGYTF
TGTGCTAGTGGCCGTTACAACGGACGGAGACTAGAGGGCTACACCTTC
>TRBD1|once|TRBJ2-2|TRBV28
CASTGDSYTGELFF
TGTGCCAGCACCGGGGACAGTTACACCGGGGAGCTGTTTTTT
>NA|NA|TRBJ2-3|TRBV15
CATSSLPTGPSDTQYF
TGTGCCACCAGCAGCCTTCCTACAGGGCCCTCGGATACGCAGTATTTT
>TRBD1|NA|TRBJ2-7|TRBV6-6
CASSYPGQGNEQYF
TGTGCCAGCAGTTACCCGGGACAGGGGAACGAGCAGTACTTC
>NA|few|TRBJ2-7|TRBV27
CASRLDSYEQYF
TGTGCCAGCAGACTCGACAGCTACGAGCAGTACTTC
>NA|NA|TRBJ1-1|TRBV27
CASSPIGEISEAFF
TGTGCCAGCAGTCCTATCGGTGAGATCTCTGAAGCTTTCTTT
>TRBD2|NA|TRBJ2-3|TRBV10-3
CAISDVAGGMNTQYF
TGTGCCATCAGTGATGTAGCGGGAGGGATGAATACGCAGTATTTT
>NA|NA|TRBJ1-4|TRBV9
CASSVDRGGNEKLFF
TGTGCCAGCAGCGTAGACCGCGGGGGGAATGAAAAACTGTTTTTT
>NA|few|TRBJ2-7|TRBV6-5
CASRALGAYEQYF
TGTGCCAGCAGGGCTCTAGGCGCCTACGAGCAGTACTTC
>NA|medium-sized|TRBJ1-1|TRBV6-1
CASSARSAGREAFF
TGTGCCAGCAGTGCCCGCTCGGCAGGCCGTGAAGCTTTCTTT
>NA|medium-sized|TRBJ2-1|TRBV15
CATSTESGAVGLFF
TGTGCCACCAGCACCGAGTCTGGGGCCGTCGGGTTGTTCTTC